These 18 T cell receptor beta chains were sequenced from one sample in a study of blood T cell repertoires in COVID-19. Using immunoSEQ multiplex PCR, the repertoire was profiled, and TCRdb retains in-frame clones only, with some absent. The sample has 300,000 or so clones, approximately 86% seen once; the top ten hold 4% to 5.5%. Input material: PBMCs or T cells enriched from blood (not recorded which). All receptors derive from a woman aged 40 to 49 with acute COVID-19.

This clone was found once. DNA for the CDR3: TGTGCCAGCAGCTTGGGTCAGCGGGGGGGCCACGAGACCCAGTACTTC. It translates to CASSLGQRGGHETQYF. The chain recombines TRBV5-8 with TRBJ2-5; TRBD2 matches 10 bases. Germline CDR1 is SGHTS and CDR2 is YDEGEE. The CDR3 is 16 amino acids. Unmatched junction bases numbered 7, after V lost 0 bases and J lost 5 bases.

This rearrangement joins TRBV4-3 to TRBJ2-1; TRBD2 aligns across 14 bases. Trimming cost V 4 bases and J 5 bases; bases outside gene matches: 4. CDR3 length equals 16 residues. Germline V gene data show CDR1 as LGHNA and CDR2 as YSLEER. The CDR3 loop reads CASSRTTSGRDNEQFF. The CDR3 nucleotides read TGCGCCAGCAGCCGCACGACTAGCGGGAGGGACAATGAGCAGTTCTTC.

This chain uses TRBV7-2 with TRBJ2-1; D might be TRBD2 (5 bases). CDR3 size: 16 residues. Germline V gene lookup returns CDR1 SGHTA and CDR2 FQGNSA. Trimming took off 6 bases at V and 1 base at J, with 16 bases between the two ends. In DNA form, the CDR3 reads TGTGCCAGCAGTTTTCAAGCGGATATATCCTACAATGAGCAGTTCTTC. This sequence encodes CASSFQADISYNEQFF. The whole variable domain, remainder taken from reference TRBV7-2 and TRBJ2-1, is GAGVSQSPSNKVTEKGKDVELRCDPISGHTALYWYRQSLGQGLEFLIYFQGNSAPDKSGLPSDRFSAERTGGSVSTLTIQRTQQEDSAVYLCASSFQADISYNEQFFGPGTRLTVL.

This clone was detected once. The rearrangement links TRBV4-1 to TRBJ1-4, with D possibly being TRBD1 (5 bases). This CDR3 has 17 residues. Per germline, CDR1 MGHRA and CDR2 YSYEKL. The V end was cut by 3 bases, the J end by 3 bases, with 17 bases between. CDR3 residues: CASSQGLLGSPNEKLFF. As DNA, the CDR3 is TGCGCCAGCAGCCAGGGGCTCCTGGGGTCCCCTAATGAAAAACTGTTTTTT.

V gene TRBV14 combines with J gene TRBJ1-6; no clear D. The CDR3 loop spans 14 amino acids. Germline assignment: CDR1 SGHDN and CDR2 FVKESK. Between the trimmed V and J ends, which lost 0 bases and 4 bases, there was a span of 4 bases. The CDR3 sequence: CASSQELYNSPLHF. Here the CDR3 DNA reads TGTGCCAGCAGCCAAGAACTATATAATTCACCCCTCCACTTT.

This clone was counted a few times. The V gene is TRBV13, the J gene TRBJ1-2, with D possibly being TRBD1 (5 bases). The CDR3 totals 16 residues. Trimming shortened V by 5 bases and J by 1 base, and 17 bases separated the two germline ends. Germline assignment: CDR1 PRHDT and CDR2 FYEKMQ (reference sequence). CDR3 bases: TGTGCCAGCAGCCGAAACTCAAAACAGGTTAACTATGGCTACACCTTC. Translation: CASSRNSKQVNYGYTF.

This clone was recorded a few times. The chain is built from TRBV19 and TRBJ1-1, with D maybe TRBD1 (5 bases). The germline CDR1 and CDR2 sequences are LNHDA and SQIVND (reference sequence). V lost 3 bases and J lost 4, with 6 bases in between. The CDR3 contains 12 residues. The CDR3 loop reads CASSMQGTEAFF. The CDR3 bases are TGTGCCAGTAGTATGCAGGGCACTGAAGCTTTCTTT.

This chain uses TRBV15 with TRBJ2-1, with 9 bases matching TRBD2. Germline assignment: CDR1 LNHNV and CDR2 YYDKDF (reference sequence). The V gene end was trimmed by 0 bases and the J gene end by 0 bases; junction bases not matched to a gene: 6. The CDR3 sequence is 18 residues long. The CDR3 nucleotides read TGTGCCACCAGCAGAGAGCGGGGGGGCCTCAGCTCCTACAATGAGCAGTTCTTC. Protein sequence: CATSRERGGLSSYNEQFF.

V is TRBV6-5 and J is TRBJ1-5; D is undetermined. V was shortened by 7 bases and J by 4 bases, with 11 bases between the two germline ends. Germline CDR1 MNHEY, CDR2 SVGAGI. The CDR3 has 13 amino acids. The CDR3 protein is CASKYSLNQPQHF. The DNA of the CDR3 is TGTGCCAGCAAGTACAGCCTTAATCAGCCCCAGCATTTT.

The chain links TRBV7-8 to TRBJ1-1; a possible D gene is TRBD1 (5 bases). V lost 3 bases, J lost 5 bases, and 19 bases lay in between. The CDR3 contains 16 residues. CDR1 is SGHVS, CDR2 FQNEAQ, per germline. Written as DNA, the CDR3 is TGTGCCAGCAGCTTGACCGCCGCCAGGGCGGGGACTGAAGCTTTCTTT. It is translated as CASSLTAARAGTEAFF.

The chain recombines TRBV27 with TRBJ1-6; possibly TRBD1 for D (5 bases). CDR1 and CDR2 from the germline V gene are MNHEY and SMNVEV (reference sequence). The V end lost 7 bases, the J end lost 7 bases, and 32 bases lay between the germline ends. The CDR3 contains 20 residues. The CDR3 spells CASKFGRTGDLPSPNSPLHF. The CDR3 region has the DNA TGTGCCAGCAAGTTTGGACGAACGGGGGACCTCCCGTCGCCAAATTCACCCCTCCACTTT.

The chain is built from TRBV5-5 and TRBJ2-7; tentative D call: TRBD1 (6 bases). The V end was cut by 8 bases, the J end by 2 bases, with 14 bases between. The length of the CDR3 is 13 residues. Per germline, CDR1 SGHKS and CDR2 YYEKEE (reference sequence). CDR3 amino acids: CASEGQRTYEQYF. In DNA form, the CDR3 reads TGTGCCAGTGAAGGACAGCGGACCTACGAGCAGTACTTC.

CDR3: CASSSGGTQYF. The CDR3 nucleotides are TGTGCCAGTAGTTCCGGGGGTACGCAGTACTTC. The chain couples TRBV19 to TRBJ2-7, with a weak D call TRBD2 (6 bases). Germline CDR1 reads LNHDA; CDR2 reads SQIVND (reference sequence). Trimming shortened V by 5 bases and J by 9 bases, and 11 bases separated the two germline ends. This CDR3 has 11 residues.

The chain is built from TRBV12-5 and TRBJ1-5; 10 bases agree with TRBD1. CDR1 LGHNT and CDR2 FRNRAP come from the germline V gene. This CDR3 is built from 14 residues. V shed 8 bases and J 5 bases; nucleotides not matched to a gene: 6. As DNA, the CDR3 is TGTGCTAGTCGGGAGGACAGGGGGGATCAGCCCCAGCATTTT. This codes for CASREDRGDQPQHF.

CDR3 in DNA: TGCAGCGTTGGTCTCCAGAAAAATTCACCCCTCCACTTT. Translating it yields CSVGLQKNSPLHF. V is TRBV29-1 and J is TRBJ1-6; D gene ambiguous. Germline values: CDR1 SQVTM, CDR2 ANQGSEA. The V gene lost 4 bases and the J gene lost 7 bases, with 11 bases spanning the gap. The CDR3 has 13 amino acids.

The CDR3 nucleotides read TGTGCCAGCAGTAAGTCGGGACAGGGTACCAATCAGCCCCAGCATTTT. Translation: CASSKSGQGTNQPQHF. The chain employs TRBV6-2 or TRBV6-3 and TRBJ1-5, with 9 bases aligning to TRBD1. The V and J ends lost 5 bases and 3 bases, in that order; junction bases with no gene match: 8. CDR3 length: 16 amino acids. CDR1 is MNHEY, CDR2 SVGEGT, per germline.

The genes are TRBV5-6 and TRBJ1-3; 10 nucleotides align to TRBD1. J gave up 8 bases and V 4 bases, and 15 bases lay outside the gene matches. Per germline, CDR1 SGHDT and CDR2 YYEEEE. The CDR3 is made up of 17 amino acids. The CDR3 loop reads CASSLTPGQGSLDTIYF. The CDR3 nucleotides read TGTGCCAGCAGCCTGACCCCGGGACAGGGGTCTTTAGACACCATATATTTT.

This chain links TRBV7-9 with TRBJ1-2; D might be TRBD1 (6 bases). Looked up from germline, CDR1 is SEHNR and CDR2 is FQNEAQ (reference sequence). The CDR3 totals 14 residues. V was cut by 3 bases and J by 6 bases, with 14 bases left in between. The CDR3, as DNA: TGTGCCAGCAGCTTGCAGGGGCGTGAGAATGGCTACACCTTC. Translation gives CASSLQGRENGYTF.